These 27 T cell receptor beta chains originate from one sample sequenced in a study of tumor-infiltrating lymphocytes in primary liver carcinoma. Germline DNA was also extracted, and blood RNA derived from unsorted whole blood. TCR beta cDNA was made from around 520 ng total RNA with a constant-region primer. Generation of the TCR beta libraries relied on three nested multiplex PCR rounds using slightly modified ARM-PCR. TRBV1-TRBV30 forward and Cbeta reverse primers drove the first two approximately 10-cycle rounds. MiXCR, applied by TCRdb to the multiplex PCR reads, yields one record per CDR3 protein. Among a few hundred thousand distinct CDR3 sequences listed, almost 60% were seen once. Sequencing input: peripheral blood. These TCRs come from a woman in her thirties with primary liver carcinoma and hepatitis B virus infection.

Of note for this clonotype: This may be a read error: a much more frequent sequence differs by one nucleotide. The CDR3 coding sequence is TGCGCCAGCAGCCTGCGCAACTACGAGCAGTGCTTC. Residues: CASSLRNYEQCF. The genes are TRBV4-3 and TRBJ2-7; no reliable D call. CDR1 is LGHNA and CDR2 is YSLEER in the germline V gene. CDR3 length: 12 amino acids.

In its sample, this clonotype was seen many times. The chain employs TRBV11-1 and TRBJ2-1, with a weak D call TRBD2 (7 bases). This CDR3 has 16 amino acids. The germline V and J ends were trimmed by 0 bases and 7 bases, with 16 bases remaining between them. CDR1 is SGHAT, CDR2 FQDESV, per germline (reference sequence). The CDR3 protein is CASSLAQRGGLNEQFF. The CDR3 DNA reads TGTGCCAGCAGCTTAGCGCAGAGGGGGGGGCTTAATGAGCAGTTCTTC.

This clonotype was seen many times. This chain uses TRBV4-1 with TRBJ2-3; 7 bases are a match to TRBD2. The length of the CDR3 is 15 residues. From germline, CDR1 is MGHRA and CDR2 YSYEKL. V lost 6 bases, J lost 0 bases, and 6 bases stayed unmatched. CDR3 nucleotides: TGCGCCAGCAGGGTGGGGGAGGGAAGCACAGATACGCAGTATTTT. This translates into CASRVGEGSTDTQYF.

The table lists this clonotype with a few counts. J is TRBJ2-7 and V is TRBV5-6; no definite D call. V lost 2 bases and J 5 bases, leaving 11 bases between the germline ends. CDR1 is SGHDT and CDR2 is YYEEEE in the germline V gene. The CDR3 loop spans 13 amino acids. CDR3 region: CASSFGRLDEQYF. The CDR3 bases are TGTGCCAGCAGCTTTGGACGGTTGGACGAGCAGTACTTC.

Comment on this clonotype: A single base separates this from a much larger clone, so it may be a read error. The chain employs TRBV6-6 and TRBJ2-1, with unresolved D. The CDR3 totals 14 residues. Germline assignment: CDR1 MNHNY and CDR2 SVGAGI (reference sequence). The CDR3 nucleotides are TGTTCCAGCAGTTATCTCTCAGACCTTAATGAGCAGTTCTTC. Translation: CSSSYLSDLNEQFF.

This clonotype has a handful of counts. V is TRBV6-6 and J is TRBJ2-1; D ambiguous. Germline values: CDR1 MNHNY, CDR2 SVGAGI (reference sequence). Trimming pared 4 bases from V and 5 bases from J, leaving 9 bases between. This CDR3 region has 13 residues. CDR3 region: CASSFSANNEQFF. For the CDR3, the DNA is TGTGCCAGCAGTTTTTCAGCTAACAATGAGCAGTTCTTC.

Regarding this clonotype: One base away lies a much larger clone, so this may be a sequencing read error. V is TRBV6-2 or TRBV6-3 and J is TRBJ2-1; possible D gene TRBD2, 6 bases. Germline V gives CDR1 MNHEY, CDR2 SVGEGT. V shed 5 bases and J shed 6 bases, with 20 bases lying between them. The length of the CDR3 is 16 residues. The CDR3 loop reads CASSRANSGDCNEQFF. DNA for the CDR3: TGTGCCAGCAGTCGAGCAAACTCTGGGGACTGCAATGAGCAGTTCTTC.

V gene TRBV13 combines with J gene TRBJ2-7; unclear D gene. Per the germline V gene, CDR1 is PRHDT and CDR2 is FYEKMQ (reference sequence). The CDR3 sequence is 14 residues long. V shed 5 bases and J shed 5 bases, with 16 bases lying between them. CDR3 residues: CASSSIEAHDEQYF. In nucleotides, the CDR3 is TGTGCCAGCAGCAGCATAGAGGCCCACGACGAGCAGTACTTC.

The chain carries TRBV5-1 and TRBJ2-7, with a tentative D call TRBD2 (6 bases). The CDR3 loop spans 16 amino acids. Germline V gene sequence: CDR1 SGHRS, CDR2 YFSETQ. V was shortened by 0 bases and J by 2 bases, with 15 bases between the two germline ends. The CDR3: CASSLAGGSDTYEQYF. CDR3 nucleotides: TGCGCCAGCAGCTTGGCCGGAGGGTCGGACACCTACGAGCAGTACTTC.

CDR3 nucleotides: TGTGCCAGCAACTGGAGGCTAGGAGGGGGGGAGACCCAGTACTTC. Protein sequence: CASNWRLGGGETQYF. The V and J genes are TRBV28 and TRBJ2-5; TRBD1 or TRBD2 may be the D gene (6 bases each). Germline V CDR1 and CDR2: MDHEN, SYDVKM. Trimming cost V 7 bases and J 5 bases, with 20 bases left between them. This CDR3 spans 15 amino acids.

As concerns this clonotype: A read error may produce the germline difference seen at one junction end. J is TRBJ1-4 and V is TRBV11-2, with D perhaps matching TRBD1 (5 bases). CDR1 and CDR2 (germline): SGHAT, FQNNGV. The CDR3 sequence is 16 residues long. CDR3 bases: TGTGTCAGCAGCGGGGGACTGAGTGCAACTAATGAAAAACTGTTTTTT. As protein: CVSSGGLSATNEKLFF.

With respect to this clonotype: One junction end does not reproduce the germline sequence, and a read error may be involved. The chain uses TRBV5-1 and TRBJ2-4; D uncertain. This CDR3 contains 16 residues. Germline values: CDR1 SGHRS, CDR2 YFSETQ. The CDR3 loop is CACSLAQLTAKNIQYF. CDR3 DNA sequence: TGCGCCTGCAGCTTGGCCCAGCTAACAGCCAAAAACATTCAGTACTTC.

With respect to this clonotype: A read error is possible here, since a much larger clone lies one base away. The chain joins TRBV6-5 to TRBJ1-1, with a possible D match to TRBD1 (5 bases). V was trimmed by 6 bases and J by 4 bases, leaving 9 bases between them. Germline loops: CDR1 MNHEY, CDR2 SVGAGI. This CDR3 has 12 residues. The CDR3 sequence: CASRRGLTEAFF. In nucleotides, the CDR3 is TGTGCCAGCAGGCGGGGCCTCACTGAAGCTTTCTTT.

The chain uses TRBV7-9 and TRBJ2-1; D possibly corresponds to TRBD1 (6 bases). Per germline, CDR1 SEHNR and CDR2 FQNEAQ (reference sequence). The V end lost 6 bases, the J end lost 2 bases, and 8 bases lay between the germline ends. The CDR3 has 13 amino acids. The CDR3: CASRWGPYNEQFF. CDR3 sequence (DNA): TGTGCCAGCAGATGGGGGCCCTACAATGAGCAGTTCTTC.

In DNA form, the CDR3 reads TGCAGCGTTGAAGAGTTAGGACAGGGCCCTAACTATGGCTACACCTTC. Translated, it gives CSVEELGQGPNYGYTF. The chain couples TRBV29-1 to TRBJ1-2; 8 nucleotides line up with TRBD1. CDR3 length: 16 residues. Per germline, CDR1 SQVTM and CDR2 ANQGSEA. The ends lost 0 bases at V and 0 bases at J; junction bases unmatched: 6. Filled out from reference TRBV29-1 and TRBJ1-2, the complete variable domain reads SAVISQKPSRDICQRGTSLTIQCQVDSQVTMMFWYRQQPGQSLTLIATANQGSEATYESGFVIDKFPISRPNLTFSTLTVSNMSPEDSSIYLCSVEELGQGPNYGYTFGSGTRLTVV.

This clonotype was counted between two and nine times. The V gene is TRBV7-9, the J gene TRBJ2-1; the match to TRBD1 covers 8 bases. CDR3 length: 12 amino acids. Trimming took 8 bases from V and 15 from J; bases not matched to a gene: 12. Germline V CDR1 and CDR2: SEHNR, FQNEAQ (reference sequence). The CDR3 DNA reads TGTGCCAGCGTTGGCTGGACAGGGAGTCTGTTCTTC. Protein sequence: CASVGWTGSLFF. The entire variable domain, with the rest obtained from reference TRBV7-9 and TRBJ2-1, is as follows: DTGVSQNPRHKITKRGQNVTFRCDPISEHNRLYWYRQTLGQGPEFLTYFQNEAQLEKSRLLSDRFSAERPKGSFSTLEIQRTEQGDSAMYLCASVGWTGSLFFGPGTRLTVL.

This clonotype was counted between two and nine times. This chain joins TRBV7-9 and TRBJ2-5; tentatively, D is TRBD1 (5 bases). CDR1 is SEHNR, CDR2 FQNEAQ, per germline (reference sequence). The CDR3 has 15 amino acids. V lost 6 bases and J 4 bases, leaving 18 bases between the germline ends. Here the CDR3 reads CASRGPGGRGETQYF. CDR3 nucleotides: TGTGCCAGCAGGGGGCCGGGCGGCCGTGGAGAGACCCAGTACTTC.

In the case of this clonotype: Being one base from a much bigger clone, this may be a read error. The genes are TRBV5-4 and TRBJ2-3; D is possibly TRBD2 (5 bases). This CDR3 contains 15 residues. Deletions cut 4 bases from V and 1 base from J, with 13 bases between. The germline V gene encodes CDR1 SGHNT and CDR2 YYREEE (reference sequence). This CDR3 is CASSPRISGTDTQYF. The CDR3 bases are TGTGCCAGCAGCCCTCGGATTAGCGGCACAGATACGCAGTATTTT.

This clonotype was observed a few times. A read error is possible here, since a much larger clone lies one base away. This rearrangement joins TRBV12-3 or TRBV12-4 to TRBJ2-3, with no clear D. The CDR3 has 12 amino acids. The CDR3: CAISLETDTQYF. The CDR3 DNA reads as TGTGCCATCAGTCTCGAAACAGATACGCAGTATTTT.

A note on this clonotype: One junction end does not reproduce the germline sequence, and a read error may be involved. The V call is TRBV11-3, the J call TRBJ2-2, with D perhaps assigned TRBD1 or TRBD2 (6 bases each). There are 18 residues in the CDR3. Germline V gene data show CDR1 as SGHNT and CDR2 as YENEEA. In DNA form, the CDR3 reads TGTGCCAGCAGCTTAGATAGGTTGGGCCAGGGGCACATCGGGGGGCTGTTTTTT. It translates to CASSLDRLGQGHIGGLFF. Full variable domain (rest looked up from reference TRBV11-3 and TRBJ2-2): EAGVVQSPRYKIIEKKQPVAFWCNPISGHNTLYWYLQNLGQGPELLIRYENEEAVDDSQLPKDRFSAERLKGVDSTLKIQPAELGDSAVYLCASSLDRLGQGHIGGLFFGEGSRLTVL.

Turning to this clonotype: This could be a read error, since a much larger clone is one nucleotide away. The chain links TRBV6-6 to TRBJ2-4, with TRBD2 identical over 9 bases. The CDR3 sequence is 16 residues long. Germline CDR1 is MNHNY and CDR2 is SVGAGI (reference sequence). J lost 2 bases, V lost 6 bases, and 8 bases had no gene match. CDR3: CASSTSGQGTKNIQYF. The CDR3 DNA is TGTGCCAGCAGCACTAGCGGGCAGGGAACCAAAAACATTCAGTACTTC.

To note about this clonotype: This may arise from a read error, as a much more abundant clone is one base away. The chain joins TRBV6-5 to TRBJ1-1, with no clear D. The length of the CDR3 is 13 residues. Germline CDR1 reads MNHEY; CDR2 reads SVGAGI. The V end lost 0 bases, the J end lost 3 bases, and 5 bases lay between the germline ends. The CDR3 region has the DNA TGTGCCAGCAGTTACTCGCCCTACACTGAAGCTTTCTTT. It codes for CASSYSPYTEAFF.

The chain is built from TRBV5-5 and TRBJ2-3; 7 bases align to TRBD1. V shed 7 bases, J shed 3 bases, and the junction held 11 bases outside the gene matches. This CDR3 region has 15 residues. Germline values: CDR1 SGHKS, CDR2 YYEKEE (reference sequence). In nucleotides, the CDR3 is TGTGCCAGCTCCGGACAGGCTTCTAGAACAGATACGCAGTATTTT. Its protein is CASSGQASRTDTQYF.

This clonotype was recorded many times. The rearrangement joins TRBV6-2 or TRBV6-3 to TRBJ2-2; 10 bases align to TRBD2. The CDR3 runs to 17 residues. CDR1 and CDR2 from the germline V gene are MNHEY and SVGEGT. V gave up 7 bases and J gave up 5 bases; unmatched junction bases: 13. CDR3 in DNA: TGTGCCAGCACCCGCCGGCTAGCGGGAGTGGGGACCGGGGAGCTGTTTTTT. It encodes CASTRRLAGVGTGELFF.

This clonotype was recorded at least ten times. The chain links TRBV6-5 to TRBJ2-3, with TRBD2 matching over 8 bases. The CDR3 is 14 residues long. The germline CDR1 and CDR2 sequences are MNHEY and SVGAGI. J gave up 5 bases and V 6 bases, and 7 bases lay outside the gene matches. CDR3 nucleotides: TGTGCCAGCAGCCCCAGCGGGAGACGAGATACGCAGTATTTT. Its protein is CASSPSGRRDTQYF.

The rearrangement joins TRBV11-2 to TRBJ2-7, with a tentative D call TRBD2 (5 bases). The CDR3 length is 15 residues. V was shortened by 1 base and J by 4 bases, with 14 bases between the two germline ends. Germline CDR1 and CDR2: SGHAT and FQNNGV. The CDR3 DNA reads as TGTGCCAGCAGCTTAGCGGCCGGGGAGTTTTACGAGCAGTACTTC. Encoded protein: CASSLAAGEFYEQYF.

This clonotype was seen repeatedly, ten times or more. The J gene is TRBJ2-3, the V gene TRBV11-2; no firm D call. CDR1 and CDR2 from the germline V gene are SGHAT and FQNNGV. CDR3 length equals 12 residues. V lost 3 bases to trimming and J lost 8 bases, with 9 bases between them. Here the CDR3 reads CASSFSSGTQYF. CDR3 DNA: TGTGCCAGCAGCTTCTCCTCGGGTACGCAGTATTTT.